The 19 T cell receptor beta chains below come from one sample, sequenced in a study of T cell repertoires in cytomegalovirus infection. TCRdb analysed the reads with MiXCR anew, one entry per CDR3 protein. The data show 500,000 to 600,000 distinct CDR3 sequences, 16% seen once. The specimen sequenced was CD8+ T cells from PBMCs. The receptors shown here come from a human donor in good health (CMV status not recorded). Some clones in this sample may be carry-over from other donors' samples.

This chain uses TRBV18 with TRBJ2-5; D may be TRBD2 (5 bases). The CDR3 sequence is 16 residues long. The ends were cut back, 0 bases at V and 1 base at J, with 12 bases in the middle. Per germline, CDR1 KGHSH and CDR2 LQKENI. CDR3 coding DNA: TGTGCCAGCTCACCACCAGCCGGGATGAGCCAAGAGACCCAGTACTTC. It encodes CASSPPAGMSQETQYF.

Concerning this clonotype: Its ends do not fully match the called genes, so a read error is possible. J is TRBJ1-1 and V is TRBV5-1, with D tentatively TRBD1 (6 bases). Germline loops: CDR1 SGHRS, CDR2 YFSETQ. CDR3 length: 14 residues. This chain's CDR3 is CASSRHDRNTEALF. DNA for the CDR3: TGCGCCAGCAGCAGGCATGACAGGAACACTGAAGCTTTATTT. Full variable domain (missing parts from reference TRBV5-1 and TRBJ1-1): KAGVTQTPRYLIKTRGQQVTLSCSPISGHRSVSWYQQTPGQGLQFLFEYFSETQRNKGNFPGRFSGRQFSNSRSEMNVSTLELGDSALYLCASSRHDRNTEALFGQGTRLTVV.

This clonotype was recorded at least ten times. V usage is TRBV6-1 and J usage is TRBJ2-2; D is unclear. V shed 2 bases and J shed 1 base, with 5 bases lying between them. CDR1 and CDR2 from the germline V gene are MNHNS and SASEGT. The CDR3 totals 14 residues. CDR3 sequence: CASSEFGNTGELFF. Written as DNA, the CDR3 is TGTGCCAGCAGTGAATTCGGGAACACCGGGGAGCTGTTTTTT.

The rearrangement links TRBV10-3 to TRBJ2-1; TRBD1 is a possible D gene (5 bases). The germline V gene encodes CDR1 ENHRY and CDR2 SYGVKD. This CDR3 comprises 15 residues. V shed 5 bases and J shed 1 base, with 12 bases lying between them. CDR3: CAISINQGSYNEQFF. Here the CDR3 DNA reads TGTGCCATCAGTATAAATCAGGGTTCCTACAATGAGCAGTTCTTC.

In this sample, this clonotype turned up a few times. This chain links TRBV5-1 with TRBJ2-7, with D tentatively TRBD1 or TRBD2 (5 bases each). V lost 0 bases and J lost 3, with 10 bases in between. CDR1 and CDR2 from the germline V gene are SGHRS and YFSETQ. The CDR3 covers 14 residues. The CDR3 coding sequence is TGCGCCAGCAGCTTGGAAGTTGGGGGCTACGAGCAGTACTTC. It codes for CASSLEVGGYEQYF.

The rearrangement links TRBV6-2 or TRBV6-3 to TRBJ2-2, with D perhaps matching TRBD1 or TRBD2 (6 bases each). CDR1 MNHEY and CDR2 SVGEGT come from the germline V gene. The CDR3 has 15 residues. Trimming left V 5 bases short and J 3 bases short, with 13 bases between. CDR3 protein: CASSRGPVDTGELFF. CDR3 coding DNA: TGTGCCAGCAGTCGGGGGCCAGTCGACACCGGGGAGCTGTTTTTT.

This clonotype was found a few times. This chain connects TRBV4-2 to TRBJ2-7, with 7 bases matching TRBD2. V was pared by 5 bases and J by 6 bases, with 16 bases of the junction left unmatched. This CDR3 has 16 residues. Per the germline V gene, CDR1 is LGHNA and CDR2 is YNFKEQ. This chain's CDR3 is CASSSLGSGEISEQYF. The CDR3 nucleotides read TGTGCCAGCAGCTCCTTGGGCAGCGGGGAAATCTCCGAGCAGTACTTC.

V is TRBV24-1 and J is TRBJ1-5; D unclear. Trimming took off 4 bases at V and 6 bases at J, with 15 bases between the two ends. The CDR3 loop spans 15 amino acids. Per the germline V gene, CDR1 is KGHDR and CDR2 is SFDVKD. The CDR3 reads CATSDADRIPQPQHF. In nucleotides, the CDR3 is TGTGCCACCAGTGACGCCGACCGAATCCCTCAGCCCCAGCATTTT.

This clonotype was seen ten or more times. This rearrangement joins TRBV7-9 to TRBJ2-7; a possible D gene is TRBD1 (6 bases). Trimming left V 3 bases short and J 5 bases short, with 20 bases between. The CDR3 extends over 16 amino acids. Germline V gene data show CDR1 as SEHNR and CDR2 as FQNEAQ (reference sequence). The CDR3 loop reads CASSFPEGRGMNEQYF. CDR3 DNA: TGTGCCAGCAGCTTCCCAGAGGGAAGGGGGATGAACGAGCAGTACTTC.

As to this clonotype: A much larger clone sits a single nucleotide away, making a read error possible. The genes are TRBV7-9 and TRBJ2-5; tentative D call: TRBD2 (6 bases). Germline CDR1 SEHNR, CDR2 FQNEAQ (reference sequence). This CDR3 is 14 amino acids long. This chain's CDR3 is CTSSLAQRAETQYF. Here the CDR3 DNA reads TGTACCAGCAGCTTAGCGCAGCGGGCGGAGACCCAGTACTTC.

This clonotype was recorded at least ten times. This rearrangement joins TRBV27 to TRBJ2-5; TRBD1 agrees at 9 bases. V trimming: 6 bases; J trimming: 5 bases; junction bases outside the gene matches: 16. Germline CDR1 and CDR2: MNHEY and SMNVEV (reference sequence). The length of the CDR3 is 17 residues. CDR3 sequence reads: CASSPWGPTGGGETQYF. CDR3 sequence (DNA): TGTGCCAGCAGCCCCTGGGGCCCAACAGGGGGCGGTGAGACCCAGTACTTC.

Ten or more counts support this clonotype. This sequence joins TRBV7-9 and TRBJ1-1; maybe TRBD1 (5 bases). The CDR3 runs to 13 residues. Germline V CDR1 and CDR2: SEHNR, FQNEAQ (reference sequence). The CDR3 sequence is CATEGPMHTEAFF. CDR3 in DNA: TGTGCGACCGAGGGACCCATGCACACTGAAGCTTTCTTT.

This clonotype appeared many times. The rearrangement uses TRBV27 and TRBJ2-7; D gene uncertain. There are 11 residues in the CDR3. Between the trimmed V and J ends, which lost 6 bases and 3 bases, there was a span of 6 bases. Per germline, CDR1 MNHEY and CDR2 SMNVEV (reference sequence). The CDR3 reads CASRRNYEQYF. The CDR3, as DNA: TGTGCCAGCAGACGAAACTACGAGCAGTACTTC.

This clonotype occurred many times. The CDR3 DNA reads TGTGCCAGCAGACGGGCCTACAATGAGCAGTTCTTC. The encoded protein is CASRRAYNEQFF. V is TRBV27 and J is TRBJ2-1; no clear D. The V end was cut by 6 bases, the J end by 2 bases, with 5 bases between. The CDR3 has 12 residues. Germline assignment: CDR1 MNHEY and CDR2 SMNVEV (reference sequence).

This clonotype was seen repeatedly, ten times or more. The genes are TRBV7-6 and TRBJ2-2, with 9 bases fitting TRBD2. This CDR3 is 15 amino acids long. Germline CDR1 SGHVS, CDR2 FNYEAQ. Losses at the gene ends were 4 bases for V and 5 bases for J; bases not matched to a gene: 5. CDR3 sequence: CASSWGLARTGELFF. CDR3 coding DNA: TGTGCCAGCAGCTGGGGACTAGCCCGTACCGGGGAGCTGTTTTTT.

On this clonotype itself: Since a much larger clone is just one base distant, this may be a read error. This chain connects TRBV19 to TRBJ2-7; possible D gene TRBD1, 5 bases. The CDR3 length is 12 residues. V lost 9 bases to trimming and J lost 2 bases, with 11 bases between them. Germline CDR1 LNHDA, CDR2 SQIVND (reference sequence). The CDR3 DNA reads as TGTGCCAGACTTGACAGCGCCTACGAGCAGTACTTC. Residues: CARLDSAYEQYF.

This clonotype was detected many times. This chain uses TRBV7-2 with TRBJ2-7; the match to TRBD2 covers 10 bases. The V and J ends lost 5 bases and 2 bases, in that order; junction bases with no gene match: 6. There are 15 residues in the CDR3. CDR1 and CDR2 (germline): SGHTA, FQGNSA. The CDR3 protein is CASSRRTSGPYEQYF. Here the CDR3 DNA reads TGTGCCAGCAGCCGTAGGACTAGCGGACCCTACGAGCAGTACTTC.

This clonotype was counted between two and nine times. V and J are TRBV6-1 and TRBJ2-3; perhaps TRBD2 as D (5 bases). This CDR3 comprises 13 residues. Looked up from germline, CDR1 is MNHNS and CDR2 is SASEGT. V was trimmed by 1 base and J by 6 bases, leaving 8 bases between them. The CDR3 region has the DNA TGTGCCAGCAGTGAAGACGGGGTCGATACGCAGTATTTT. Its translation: CASSEDGVDTQYF.

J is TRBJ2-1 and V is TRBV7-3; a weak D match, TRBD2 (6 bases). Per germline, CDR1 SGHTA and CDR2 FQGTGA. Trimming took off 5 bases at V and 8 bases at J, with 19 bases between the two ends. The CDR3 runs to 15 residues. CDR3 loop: CASSPWGGSGDEQFF. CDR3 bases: TGTGCCAGCAGCCCCTGGGGTGGTAGCGGAGATGAGCAGTTCTTC.